The 27 T cell receptor beta chains below come from one sample, sequenced in a study of blood T cell repertoires in COVID-19. Only in-frame clones appear in the TCRdb table, and some are missing; sequencing was by immunoSEQ multiplex PCR. The sample has hundreds of thousands of clones, 83% seen once. The sequenced material came from peripheral blood. These receptors were taken from a woman in her fifties or sixties who had recovered from COVID-19.

V and J are TRBV7-9 and TRBJ1-1; 8 positions match TRBD1. CDR3 length: 14 residues. Trimming cost V 3 bases and J 3 bases; bases outside gene matches: 3. From germline, CDR1 is SEHNR and CDR2 FQNEAQ (reference sequence). Here the CDR3 DNA reads TGTGCCAGCAGCTTGGGGACAGGATACACTGAAGCTTTCTTT. Amino acids: CASSLGTGYTEAFF.

This chain connects TRBV7-9 to TRBJ2-3; D gene uncertain. Germline-derived CDR1 and CDR2 are SEHNR and FQNEAQ (reference sequence). The V and J ends lost 4 bases and 1 base respectively, with 6 bases between them. This CDR3 has 13 amino acids. CDR3 protein: CASSSEGTDTQYF. The CDR3 DNA follows: TGTGCCAGCAGCTCAGAAGGCACAGATACGCAGTATTTT.

The genes are TRBV7-9 and TRBJ2-5; TRBD1 agrees at 8 bases. CDR1 and CDR2 (germline): SEHNR, FQNEAQ (reference sequence). The CDR3 consists of 16 residues. With 0 bases clipped from V and 1 base from J, the junction kept 4 bases outside the gene matches. The CDR3 sequence is CASSLAPTGVQETQYF. The DNA of the CDR3 is TGTGCCAGCAGCTTAGCCCCGACAGGGGTCCAAGAGACCCAGTACTTC.

The chain has TRBV6-5 and TRBJ2-7; weak D call: TRBD2 (6 bases). Germline lookup yields CDR1 MNHEY and CDR2 SVGAGI. Trimming took 3 bases from V and 2 from J, leaving 11 bases between them. The CDR3 contains 14 residues. CDR3 residues: CASSYSGEAYEQYF. In nucleotides, the CDR3 is TGTGCCAGCAGTTATTCGGGGGAAGCCTACGAGCAGTACTTC.

The V and J genes are TRBV4-3 and TRBJ2-1; 10 nucleotides line up with TRBD2. The V gene's germline CDR1 is LGHNA and CDR2 YSLEER. The ends lost 6 bases at V and 7 bases at J; junction bases unmatched: 9. This CDR3 spans 15 amino acids. The chain's CDR3 is CASRPDPGLANEQFF. The DNA of the CDR3 is TGCGCCAGCAGACCTGATCCGGGACTAGCGAATGAGCAGTTCTTC.

V usage is TRBV28 and J usage is TRBJ2-7; 12 positions match TRBD2. The V and J ends lost 6 bases and 5 bases, in that order; junction bases with no gene match: 5. Germline CDR1 and CDR2: MDHEN and SYDVKM. The CDR3 is 14 residues long. CDR3: CASRLAGGLHEQYF. DNA for the CDR3: TGTGCCAGCAGGCTAGCGGGGGGGCTTCACGAGCAGTACTTC.

The rearrangement uses TRBV7-3 and TRBJ2-5; possible D gene TRBD2, 5 bases. V shed 2 bases and J shed 5 bases, with 9 bases lying between them. The CDR3 runs to 13 residues. Germline CDR1 and CDR2: SGHTA and FQGTGA. The CDR3 region is CASSLASKETQYF. In DNA form, the CDR3 reads TGTGCCAGCAGCTTAGCTAGCAAGGAGACCCAGTACTTC.

The chain uses TRBV2 and TRBJ2-7; D is ambiguous. Germline V gives CDR1 SNHLY, CDR2 FYNNEI. Trimming removed 5 bases at V and 6 bases at J, with 11 bases between. The CDR3 length is 12 residues. The CDR3: CASSSLLPEQYF. The CDR3 nucleotides read TGTGCCAGCAGTTCTCTCCTTCCCGAGCAGTACTTC.

As concerns this clone: Other nucleotide sequences in the sample specify the same CDR3. V gene TRBV3-1 (or the pseudogene TRBV3-2) combines with J gene TRBJ1-2; 8 bases agree with TRBD1. Germline trimming cut 2 bases from V and 7 bases from J; bases unmatched to any gene: 3. The CDR3 contains 13 residues. CDR1 and CDR2 (germline): LGHDT, YNNKEL (reference sequence). The CDR3 coding sequence is TGTGCCAGCAGCCAACAGGGGGCCAGTGGCTACACCTTC. Residues: CASSQQGASGYTF.

This clone occurred a few times. V and J are TRBV19 and TRBJ1-2; possibly TRBD1 for D (6 bases). CDR3 length: 15 residues. The germline V gene has CDR1 LNHDA and CDR2 SQIVND (reference sequence). Trimming removed 3 bases from V and 2 bases from J, with 13 bases in between. In DNA form, the CDR3 reads TGTGCCAGTAGTATGGGTTACGGACAGAACTATGGCTACACCTTC. It encodes CASSMGYGQNYGYTF.

The chain employs TRBV19 and TRBJ2-1; D unclear. V was clipped by 3 bases and J by 4 bases, with 7 bases between them. The CDR3 is 13 amino acids. Germline CDR1 reads LNHDA; CDR2 reads SQIVND (reference sequence). The CDR3: CASSIDGYNEQFF. CDR3 sequence (DNA): TGTGCCAGTAGTATTGACGGGTACAATGAGCAGTTCTTC.

This clone has just one count. This rearrangement joins TRBV7-3 to TRBJ2-2, with 8 bases lining up with TRBD2. The CDR3 length is 16 residues. V was clipped by 2 bases and J by 4 bases; unmatched bases: 6. Looked up from germline, CDR1 is SGHTA and CDR2 is FQGTGA. The CDR3 sequence is CASSLGFGTSTGELFF. CDR3 sequence (DNA): TGTGCCAGCAGCTTAGGTTTTGGGACTAGCACCGGGGAGCTGTTTTTT.

The chain uses TRBV2 and TRBJ2-3; D possibly corresponds to TRBD2 (7 bases). This CDR3 spans 16 amino acids. Germline lookup yields CDR1 SNHLY and CDR2 FYNNEI. The V and J ends lost 9 bases and 6 bases respectively, with 25 bases between them. The CDR3 sequence is CARLMTSGGGADTQYF. The CDR3 region has the DNA TGTGCCAGACTTATGACTTCCGGCGGGGGCGCTGATACGCAGTATTTT.

The chain has TRBV10-3 and TRBJ2-5; 12 bases agree with TRBD2. Germline assignment: CDR1 ENHRY and CDR2 SYGVKD. V was pared by 6 bases and J by 5 bases, with 13 bases of the junction left unmatched. This CDR3 is built from 17 residues. The CDR3 nucleotides read TGTGCCATCAGCACCCTAGCGGGGGGGCCTAGTAATGAGACCCAGTACTTC. Encoded protein: CAISTLAGGPSNETQYF.

The CDR3 here is CASTPGTGGVPLHF. The CDR3 region has the DNA TGTGCCAGCACCCCGGGGACAGGGGGGGTACCCCTCCACTTT. This sequence joins TRBV11-2 and TRBJ1-6, with 11 bases fitting TRBD1. The germline V gene encodes CDR1 SGHAT and CDR2 FQNNGV. This CDR3 is 14 amino acids long. The trim removed 7 bases at V and 12 bases at J, leaving 8 bases unmatched.

This chain connects TRBV3-1 (or the pseudogene TRBV3-2) to TRBJ1-5; 8 bases align to TRBD1. CDR3 length equals 15 residues. The V segment lost 6 bases and the J segment 6 bases; nucleotides outside the gene matches: 10. Per the germline V gene, CDR1 is LGHDT and CDR2 is YNNKEL (reference sequence). CDR3 sequence (DNA): TGTGCCAGCAGTGCCGGACAGGGTTGGCGTCAGCCCCAGCATTTT. Protein: CASSAGQGWRQPQHF.

This sequence joins TRBV30 and TRBJ1-1; 8 nucleotides match TRBD1. CDR1 and CDR2 (germline): GTSNPN, SVGIG (reference sequence). The CDR3 totals 15 residues. V shed 4 bases, J shed 10 bases, and the junction held 17 bases outside the gene matches. CDR3 loop: CAWKALGQESPGAFF. Here the CDR3 DNA reads TGTGCCTGGAAAGCTTTGGGACAGGAATCCCCTGGAGCTTTCTTT.

V is TRBV28 and J is TRBJ2-7; maybe TRBD2 (5 bases). The CDR3 is 16 residues long. Germline V gene lookup returns CDR1 MDHEN and CDR2 SYDVKM. Trimming removed 5 bases at V and 1 base at J, with 18 bases between. The CDR3 region has the DNA TGTGCCAGCAGTCGGGTGATCGGTCGGGGATCCTACGAGCAGTACTTC. Translated, it gives CASSRVIGRGSYEQYF.

CDR3 protein: CASSLNPPSGSTDTQYF. The CDR3 DNA reads TGTGCCAGCAGCTTAAACCCCCCGAGCGGGAGCACAGATACGCAGTATTTT. This chain uses TRBV7-3 with TRBJ2-3; the D gene is possibly TRBD2 (6 bases). Germline CDR1 is SGHTA and CDR2 is FQGTGA. The V gene lost 1 base and the J gene lost 0 bases, with 14 bases spanning the gap. The CDR3 length is 17 residues.

This clone was detected only once. The chain recombines TRBV6-7 with TRBJ1-2; the match to TRBD1 covers 7 bases. TRBV6-7 qualifies as an ORF whose function is uncertain. V lost 1 base and J lost 1; bases outside the gene matches: 12. This CDR3 contains 18 residues. The CDR3 bases are TGTGCCAGCAGTTACTTCAATCTACAGGGGTTAGGTAACTATGGCTACACCTTC. Translation: CASSYFNLQGLGNYGYTF.

This clone was recorded a few times. Here the CDR3 reads CAISDPGQGERATNEKLFF. In nucleotides, the CDR3 is TGTGCCATCAGTGACCCCGGACAGGGGGAGAGAGCAACTAATGAAAAACTGTTTTTT. This chain uses TRBV10-3 with TRBJ1-4; 10 bases match TRBD1. The germline V gene encodes CDR1 ENHRY and CDR2 SYGVKD. This CDR3 contains 19 residues. The V and J ends lost 3 bases and 0 bases, in that order; junction bases with no gene match: 10.

The chain links TRBV29-1 to TRBJ1-2; 9 bases line up with TRBD1. The trim removed 7 bases at V and 0 bases at J, leaving 3 bases unmatched. The CDR3 covers 13 residues. Germline loops: CDR1 SQVTM, CDR2 ANQGSEA. CDR3 sequence reads: CSAGTGTNYGYTF. CDR3 coding DNA: TGCAGCGCCGGGACAGGGACTAACTATGGCTACACCTTC. Complete variable domain (other parts from reference TRBV29-1 and TRBJ1-2): SAVISQKPSRDICQRGTSLTIQCQVDSQVTMMFWYRQQPGQSLTLIATANQGSEATYESGFVIDKFPISRPNLTFSTLTVSNMSPEDSSIYLCSAGTGTNYGYTFGSGTRLTVV.

The chain joins TRBV18 to TRBJ2-7; 9 positions match TRBD1. Germline CDR1 KGHSH, CDR2 LQKENI. The CDR3 totals 13 residues. With 5 bases clipped from V and 2 bases from J, the junction kept 1 base outside the gene matches. This CDR3 reads CASSRDRAYEQYF. As DNA, the CDR3 is TGTGCCAGCTCAAGGGACAGGGCCTACGAGCAGTACTTC.

This clone was seen a few times. Within the sample, other DNA sequences also encode this same CDR3. The chain employs TRBV28 and TRBJ2-2, with TRBD1 matching 11 bases. With 6 bases clipped from V and 4 bases from J, the junction kept 1 base outside the gene matches. Germline CDR1 MDHEN, CDR2 SYDVKM. This CDR3 region has 14 residues. This CDR3 reads CASRGTGGTGELFF. CDR3 DNA: TGTGCCAGCAGAGGGACAGGGGGCACCGGGGAGCTGTTTTTT.

This clone has ten or more counts. The chain is built from TRBV7-2 and TRBJ2-2, with 11 bases matching TRBD2. The V segment lost 5 bases and the J segment 6 bases; nucleotides outside the gene matches: 8. CDR3 size: 16 residues. CDR1 is SGHTA, CDR2 FQGNSA, per germline. The CDR3 spells CASSTRLAGRPGELFF. CDR3 DNA: TGTGCCAGCAGCACGCGACTAGCGGGGCGCCCCGGGGAGCTGTTTTTT.

The V call is TRBV25-1, the J call TRBJ1-2; D remains unclear. V was trimmed by 2 bases and J by 7 bases, leaving 17 bases between them. The CDR3 runs 15 residues. The V gene's germline CDR1 is MGHDK and CDR2 SYGVNS. The CDR3 nucleotides are TGTGCCAGCAGTGAACCGAGTATCAATGGTGGTGGCTACACCTTC. Its protein is CASSEPSINGGGYTF.

The chain links TRBV2 to TRBJ2-1; 10 nucleotides align to TRBD1. Germline V gene data show CDR1 as SNHLY and CDR2 as FYNNEI. The CDR3 totals 14 residues. Trimming took 5 bases from V and 8 from J; bases not matched to a gene: 6. The CDR3 DNA reads TGTGCCAGCAGTCCTGGGACAGGGGTATATGAGCAGTTCTTC. It encodes CASSPGTGVYEQFF.